These 5 T cell receptor beta chains originate from one sample sequenced in a study of blood T cell repertoires in COVID-19. Sequencing was performed with immunoSEQ multiplex PCR; in TCRdb, only in-frame clones are kept and a portion is missing. The data show 290,000 or so clones, roughly 92% seen once. Sequencing was performed on peripheral blood. The receptors stem from a woman in her twenties or thirties with COVID-19, enrolled during active disease.

Only a few counts were recorded for this clone. J is TRBJ1-6 and V is TRBV5-5; maybe TRBD1 (5 bases). Germline assignment: CDR1 SGHKS and CDR2 YYEKEE (reference sequence). Trimming pared 0 bases from V and 7 bases from J, leaving 11 bases between. CDR3 length: 15 amino acids. Here the CDR3 DNA reads TGTGCCAGCAGCTTGGAGGGGATGGGGAATTCACCCCTCCACTTT. This encodes CASSLEGMGNSPLHF. The whole variable domain, remainder taken from reference TRBV5-5 and TRBJ1-6, is DAGVTQSPTHLIKTRGQQVTLRCSPISGHKSVSWYQQVLGQGPQFIFQYYEKEERGRGNFPDRFSARQFPNYSSELNVNALLLGDSALYLCASSLEGMGNSPLHFGNGTRLTVT.

V and J are TRBV27 and TRBJ1-5; TRBD1 agrees at 8 bases. The trim removed 4 bases at V and 6 bases at J, leaving 5 bases unmatched. This CDR3 has 14 residues. Germline V gene sequence: CDR1 MNHEY, CDR2 SMNVEV (reference sequence). CDR3 sequence: CASSSGGGGQPQHF. In nucleotides, the CDR3 is TGTGCCAGCAGTTCAGGGGGCGGAGGTCAGCCCCAGCATTTT.

This rearrangement joins TRBV10-3 to TRBJ1-1; a possible D gene is TRBD1 (5 bases). Trimming removed 0 bases from V and 3 bases from J, with 8 bases in between. Germline lookup yields CDR1 ENHRY and CDR2 SYGVKD. The CDR3 consists of 14 residues. CDR3 sequence reads: CAISESFRDTEAFF. Written as DNA, the CDR3 is TGTGCCATCAGTGAGTCCTTCAGGGACACTGAAGCTTTCTTT.

The chain has TRBV6-5 and TRBJ1-1; D gene ambiguous. V gave up 6 bases and J gave up 1 base, with 9 bases separating them. This CDR3 spans 13 amino acids. The germline V gene encodes CDR1 MNHEY and CDR2 SVGAGI. CDR3 bases: TGTGCCAGCAGCCCAGGAAAGAACACTGAAGCTTTCTTT. Amino acids: CASSPGKNTEAFF.

The V gene is TRBV30, the J gene TRBJ2-1; 11 bases agree with TRBD2. V was clipped by 2 bases and J by 5 bases; unmatched bases: 5. Germline V CDR1 and CDR2: GTSNPN, SVGIG (reference sequence). The CDR3 has 15 residues. The CDR3 sequence: CAWSPGLAVDNEQFF. DNA for the CDR3: TGTGCCTGGAGTCCGGGACTAGCGGTCGACAATGAGCAGTTCTTC.